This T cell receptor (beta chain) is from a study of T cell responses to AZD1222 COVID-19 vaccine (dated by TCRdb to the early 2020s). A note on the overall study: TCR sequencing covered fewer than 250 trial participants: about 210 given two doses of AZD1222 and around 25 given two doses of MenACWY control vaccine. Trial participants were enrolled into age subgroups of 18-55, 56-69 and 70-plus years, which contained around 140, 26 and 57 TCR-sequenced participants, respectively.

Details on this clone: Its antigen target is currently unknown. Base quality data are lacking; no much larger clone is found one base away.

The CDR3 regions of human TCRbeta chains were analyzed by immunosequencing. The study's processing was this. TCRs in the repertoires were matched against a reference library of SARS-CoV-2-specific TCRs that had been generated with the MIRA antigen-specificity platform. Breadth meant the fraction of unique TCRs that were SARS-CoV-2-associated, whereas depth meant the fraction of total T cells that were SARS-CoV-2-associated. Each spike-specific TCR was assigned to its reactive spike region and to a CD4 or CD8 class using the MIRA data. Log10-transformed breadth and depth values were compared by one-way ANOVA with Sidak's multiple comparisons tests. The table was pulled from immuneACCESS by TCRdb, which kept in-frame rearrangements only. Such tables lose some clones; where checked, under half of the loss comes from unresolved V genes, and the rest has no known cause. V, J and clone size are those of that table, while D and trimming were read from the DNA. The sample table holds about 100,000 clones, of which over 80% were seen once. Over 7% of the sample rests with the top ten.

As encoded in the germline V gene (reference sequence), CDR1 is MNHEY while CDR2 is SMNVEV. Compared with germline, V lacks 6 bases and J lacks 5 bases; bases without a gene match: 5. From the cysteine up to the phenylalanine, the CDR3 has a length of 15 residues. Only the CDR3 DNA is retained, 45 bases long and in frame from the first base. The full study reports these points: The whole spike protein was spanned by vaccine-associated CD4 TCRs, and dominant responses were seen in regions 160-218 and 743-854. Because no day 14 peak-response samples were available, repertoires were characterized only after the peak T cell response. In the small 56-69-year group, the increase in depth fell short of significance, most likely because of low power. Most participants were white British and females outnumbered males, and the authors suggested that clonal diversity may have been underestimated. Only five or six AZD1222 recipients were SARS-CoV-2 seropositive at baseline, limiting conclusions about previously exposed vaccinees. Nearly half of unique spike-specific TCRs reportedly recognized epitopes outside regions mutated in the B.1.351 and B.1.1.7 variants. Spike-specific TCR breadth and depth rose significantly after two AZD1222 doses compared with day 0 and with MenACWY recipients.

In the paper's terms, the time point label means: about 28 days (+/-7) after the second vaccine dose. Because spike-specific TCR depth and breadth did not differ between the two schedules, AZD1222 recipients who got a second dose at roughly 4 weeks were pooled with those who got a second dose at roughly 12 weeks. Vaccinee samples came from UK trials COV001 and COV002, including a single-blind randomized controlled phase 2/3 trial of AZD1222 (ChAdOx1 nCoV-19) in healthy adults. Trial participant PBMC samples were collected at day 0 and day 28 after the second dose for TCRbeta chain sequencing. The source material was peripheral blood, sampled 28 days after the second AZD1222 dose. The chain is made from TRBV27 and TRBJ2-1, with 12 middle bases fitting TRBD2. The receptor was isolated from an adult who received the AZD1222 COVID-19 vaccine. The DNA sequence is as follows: TGTGCCAGCAGCCCACTAGCGGGGGGAAACAATGAGCAGTTCTTC. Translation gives CASSPLAGGNNEQFF.